This T cell receptor (beta chain) was profiled in a study of identical twins. Regarding the study as a whole: Models, which agreed with sharing between unrelated individuals, nonetheless underestimated the out-of-frame TCR alpha sharing seen in monozygotic twins. Sequences that were beta out-of-frame showed weaker excess twin sharing. Fewer insertions marked abundant cord blood beta clonotypes; young adult naive trended weakly, memory not at all.

This clonotype has a count of ten or more. Antigen specificity is unknown. CDR1 is SGHKS, CDR2 YYEKEE, per germline (reference sequence). V lost 0 bases and J lost 3; bases outside the gene matches: 3. CDR3 length equals 16 residues. A template switching step contributed a universal primer site, while unique molecular identifiers were present in the cDNA. A single record per CDR3 protein comes from TCRdb applying MiXCR to the 5' RACE reads. The sample contains 240,000 or so distinct CDR3 sequences, roughly a tenth of which appear only once. This clonotype was obtained from a man aged 50-60 years in good health. The material sequenced was memory T cells sorted from blood. V gene TRBV5-5 combines with J gene TRBJ2-1, with 10 bases matching TRBD1. This CDR3 is CASSLEDRGNYNEQFF. CDR3 DNA: TGTGCCAGCAGCTTGGAGGACAGGGGGAACTACAATGAGCAGTTCTTC.